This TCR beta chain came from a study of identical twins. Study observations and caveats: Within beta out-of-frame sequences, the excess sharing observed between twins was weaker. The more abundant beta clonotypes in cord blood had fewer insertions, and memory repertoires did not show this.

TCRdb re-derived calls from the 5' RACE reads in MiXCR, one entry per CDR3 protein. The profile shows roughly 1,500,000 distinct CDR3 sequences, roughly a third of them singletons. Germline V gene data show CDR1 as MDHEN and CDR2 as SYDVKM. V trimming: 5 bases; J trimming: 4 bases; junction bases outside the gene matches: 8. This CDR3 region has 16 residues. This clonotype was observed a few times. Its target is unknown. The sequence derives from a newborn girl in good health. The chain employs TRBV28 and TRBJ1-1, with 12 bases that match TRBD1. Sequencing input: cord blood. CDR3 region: CASSLLTGQGATEAFF. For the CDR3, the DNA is TGTGCCAGCAGTCTCCTGACGGGACAGGGGGCCACTGAAGCTTTCTTT.